A selection of T cell receptor beta chains follows, all from one sample in a study of cytomegalovirus exposure and HLA in healthy donors. TCRdb keeps only in-frame clones here, not all; method: immunoSEQ multiplex PCR. The data contain about 140,000 clones, 78% of them seen just once; the ten biggest clones take up 2.5% to 3%. Sequencing was carried out using PBMCs. The receptors stem from a male donor in good health and CMV-seronegative. CDR3s include the opening cysteine and the closing phenylalanine or tryptophan. Fields, in order: clone size, D gene, J gene, V gene, CDR3 protein, CDR3 DNA. D genes are given only for firm matches. The listing skips clone size in some rows; elsewhere it reads once, few, many or a size class.

clone_size: NA; d_call: NA; j_call: TRBJ1-1; v_call: TRBV11-1; cdr3_aa: CASSLRTALNTEAFF; cdr3_nt: TGTGCCAGCAGCCTACGGACAGCGCTGAACACTGAAGCTTTCTTT
clone_size: NA; d_call: TRBD1; j_call: TRBJ1-1; v_call: TRBV7-3; cdr3_aa: CASSSRDRGTEAFF; cdr3_nt: TGTGCCAGCAGCTCCCGGGACAGAGGGACTGAAGCTTTCTTT
clone_size: NA; d_call: TRBD1; j_call: TRBJ2-3; v_call: TRBV5-1; cdr3_aa: CASITGAYTDTQYF; cdr3_nt: TGCGCCAGCATAACAGGGGCTTACACAGATACGCAGTATTTT
clone_size: NA; d_call: NA; j_call: TRBJ2-5; v_call: TRBV29-1; cdr3_aa: CSVLFGTGETQYF; cdr3_nt: TGCAGCGTTTTATTCGGGACTGGGGAGACCCAGTACTTC
clone_size: NA; d_call: TRBD1; j_call: TRBJ2-7; v_call: TRBV5-1; cdr3_aa: CASSFSPGDRGISYEQYF; cdr3_nt: TGCGCCAGCAGCTTCTCTCCCGGGGACAGGGGGATCTCGTACGAGCAGTACTTC
clone_size: NA; d_call: TRBD1; j_call: TRBJ1-2; v_call: TRBV11-2; cdr3_aa: CASSLDIGLGRGPTNYGYTF; cdr3_nt: TGTGCCAGCAGCTTAGATATCGGCTTGGGCAGGGGGCCGACTAACTATGGCTACACCTTC
clone_size: NA; d_call: NA; j_call: TRBJ2-2; v_call: TRBV14; cdr3_aa: CASRPGGLPAGELFF; cdr3_nt: TGTGCCAGCAGACCCGGGGGGCTCCCGGCCGGGGAGCTGTTTTTT
clone_size: NA; d_call: NA; j_call: TRBJ2-7; v_call: TRBV4-2; cdr3_aa: CASSLEAGSTYEQYF; cdr3_nt: TGTGCCAGCAGCCTCGAAGCGGGTTCCACCTACGAGCAGTACTTC
clone_size: NA; d_call: NA; j_call: TRBJ1-1; v_call: TRBV19; cdr3_aa: CASSIWRAWTEAFF; cdr3_nt: TGTGCCAGTAGTATTTGGAGGGCATGGACTGAAGCTTTCTTT
clone_size: NA; d_call: NA; j_call: TRBJ2-6; v_call: TRBV19; cdr3_aa: CASSSQGPPFSGANVLTF; cdr3_nt: TGTGCCAGTAGTAGTCAGGGGCCCCCTTTCTCTGGGGCCAACGTCCTGACTTTC
clone_size: NA; d_call: NA; j_call: TRBJ1-1; v_call: TRBV5-1; cdr3_aa: CASSPRLGGNTEAFF; cdr3_nt: TGCGCCAGCAGCCCTCGACTAGGAGGGAACACTGAAGCTTTCTTT
clone_size: few; d_call: NA; j_call: TRBJ2-7; v_call: TRBV30; cdr3_aa: CAWKGTYEQYF; cdr3_nt: TGTGCCTGGAAGGGGACCTACGAGCAGTACTTC
clone_size: NA; d_call: TRBD2; j_call: TRBJ2-7; v_call: TRBV11-2; cdr3_aa: CASRYASGELYEQYF; cdr3_nt: TGTGCCAGCAGGTACGCTAGCGGGGAACTTTACGAGCAGTACTTC
clone_size: NA; d_call: NA; j_call: TRBJ2-5; v_call: TRBV18; cdr3_aa: CASSPPPVGETQYF; cdr3_nt: TGTGCCAGCTCACCCCCCCCAGTCGGGGAGACCCAGTACTTC
clone_size: few; d_call: TRBD1; j_call: TRBJ1-1; v_call: TRBV15; cdr3_aa: CATSRAVRDKNTGGRVAFF; cdr3_nt: TGTGCCACCAGCAGAGCGGTCCGGGATAAAAATACAGGGGGCAGGGTAGCTTTCTTT
clone_size: NA; d_call: NA; j_call: TRBJ2-1; v_call: TRBV4-2; cdr3_aa: CASSQEPGPLEGGNEQFF; cdr3_nt: TGTGCCAGCAGCCAAGAACCCGGGCCTCTGGAAGGGGGCAATGAGCAGTTCTTC
clone_size: once; d_call: TRBD1; j_call: TRBJ1-3; v_call: TRBV4-1; cdr3_aa: CPSSQEGQGGNTIYF; cdr3_nt: TGCCCCAGCAGCCAAGAGGGACAGGGTGGAAACACCATATATTTT
clone_size: NA; d_call: TRBD1; j_call: TRBJ1-4; v_call: TRBV15; cdr3_aa: CATSRDPTGAEKLFF; cdr3_nt: TGTGCCACCAGCAGAGATCCGACAGGGGCGGAAAAACTGTTTTTT
clone_size: once; d_call: TRBD1; j_call: TRBJ1-2; v_call: TRBV6-5; cdr3_aa: CASSRDSGGGYTF; cdr3_nt: TGTGCCAGCAGCAGGGACAGTGGGGGTGGCTACACCTTC
clone_size: NA; d_call: TRBD2; j_call: TRBJ2-5; v_call: TRBV7-2; cdr3_aa: CASSLGRLAEETQYF; cdr3_nt: TGTGCCAGCAGCTTGGGGCGGCTAGCGGAAGAGACCCAGTACTTC
clone_size: NA; d_call: TRBD2; j_call: TRBJ2-7; v_call: TRBV11-1; cdr3_aa: CASSLAAGAYEQYF; cdr3_nt: TGTGCCAGCAGCTTAGCAGCGGGGGCCTACGAGCAGTACTTC
clone_size: NA; d_call: NA; j_call: TRBJ1-5; v_call: TRBV6-1; cdr3_aa: CASLRRGVQPQHF; cdr3_nt: TGTGCCAGCCTACGTAGAGGAGTTCAGCCCCAGCATTTT
clone_size: NA; d_call: NA; j_call: TRBJ1-1; v_call: TRBV25-1; cdr3_aa: CASSATTSGIFTEAFF; cdr3_nt: TGTGCCAGCAGTGCTACCACGTCCGGGATATTCACTGAAGCTTTCTTT